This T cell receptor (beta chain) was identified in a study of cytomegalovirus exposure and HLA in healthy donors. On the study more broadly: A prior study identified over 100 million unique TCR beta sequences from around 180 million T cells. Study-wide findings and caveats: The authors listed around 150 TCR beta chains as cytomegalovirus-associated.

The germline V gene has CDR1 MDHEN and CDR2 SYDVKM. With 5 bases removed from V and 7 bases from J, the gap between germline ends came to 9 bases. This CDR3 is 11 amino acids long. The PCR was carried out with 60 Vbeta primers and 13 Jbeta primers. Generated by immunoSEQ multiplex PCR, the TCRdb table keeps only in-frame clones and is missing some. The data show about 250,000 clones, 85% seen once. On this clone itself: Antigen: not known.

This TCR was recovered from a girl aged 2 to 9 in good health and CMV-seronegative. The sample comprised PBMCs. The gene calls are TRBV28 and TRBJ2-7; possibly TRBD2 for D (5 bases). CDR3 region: CASSTRSEQYF. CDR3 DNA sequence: TGTGCCAGCAGTACTAGATCGGAGCAGTACTTC.